What follows are 10 T cell receptor beta chains derived from one specimen sequenced in a study of blood T cell repertoires in COVID-19. The data were produced by immunoSEQ multiplex PCR, yet TCRdb's version contains in-frame clones alone and is incomplete. The repertoire has under 80,000 clones, 80% to 90% of them found once; the top ten carry roughly 18%. Sequenced input: peripheral blood. The receptors stem from a man older than 75 in a cohort sampled during active COVID-19.

The J gene is TRBJ1-2, the V gene TRBV5-5; D may be TRBD1 (5 bases). Looked up from germline, CDR1 is SGHKS and CDR2 is YYEKEE (reference sequence). V shed 4 bases and J shed 1 base, with 8 bases lying between them. This CDR3 has 13 residues. This chain's CDR3 is CASSPDSNYGYTF. The CDR3 coding sequence is TGTGCCAGCAGCCCTGACAGTAACTATGGCTACACCTTC.

J is TRBJ2-6 and V is TRBV20-1, with D perhaps TRBD1 (5 bases). The V gene lost 3 bases and the J gene lost 4 bases, with 13 bases spanning the gap. From germline, CDR1 is DFQATT and CDR2 SNEGSKA (reference sequence). The length of the CDR3 is 15 residues. CDR3 coding DNA: TGCAGTGCTAGTCCCGGGCAGGGAGGGGCCAACGTCCTGACTTTC. Its protein is CSASPGQGGANVLTF.

The rearrangement joins TRBV5-5 to TRBJ1-2, with D unclear. The germline CDR1 and CDR2 sequences are SGHKS and YYEKEE (reference sequence). The CDR3 contains 12 residues. With 3 bases removed from V and 3 bases from J, the gap between germline ends came to 6 bases. The CDR3: CASSSVDYGYTF. In DNA, the CDR3 is TGTGCCAGCAGCTCGGTAGACTATGGCTACACCTTC.

This sequence joins TRBV5-6 and TRBJ2-5; possibly TRBD1 for D (6 bases). Trimming pared 5 bases from V and 5 bases from J, leaving 22 bases between. This CDR3 is 16 amino acids long. The germline V gene encodes CDR1 SGHDT and CDR2 YYEEEE. DNA of the CDR3: TGTGCCAGCAGTTCCCTTGGGACAACGGACCTGGAGACCCAGTACTTC. Its protein product is CASSSLGTTDLETQYF.

The chain carries TRBV5-1 and TRBJ2-3; 7 bases are shared with TRBD2. Germline V gene sequence: CDR1 SGHRS, CDR2 YFSETQ. V lost 2 bases to trimming and J lost 5 bases; unmatched junction nucleotides: 2. This CDR3 region has 13 residues. CDR3 sequence: CASSFASGDTQYF. As DNA, the CDR3 is TGCGCCAGCAGCTTCGCTAGCGGAGATACGCAGTATTTT. Filled out from reference TRBV5-1 and TRBJ2-3, the complete variable domain reads KAGVTQTPRYLIKTRGQQVTLSCSPISGHRSVSWYQQTPGQGLQFLFEYFSETQRNKGNFPGRFSGRQFSNSRSEMNVSTLELGDSALYLCASSFASGDTQYFGPGTRLTVL.

The rearrangement joins TRBV5-1 to TRBJ1-1; D is perhaps TRBD1 (5 bases). V was trimmed by 2 bases and J by 3 bases, leaving 14 bases between them. CDR1 and CDR2 (germline): SGHRS, YFSETQ. This CDR3 contains 15 residues. The CDR3 nucleotides read TGCGCCAGCAGCTTCACCCTTGACAGCTACACTGAAGCTTTCTTT. It specifies CASSFTLDSYTEAFF. Full variable domain (remainder filled in from reference TRBV5-1 and TRBJ1-1): KAGVTQTPRYLIKTRGQQVTLSCSPISGHRSVSWYQQTPGQGLQFLFEYFSETQRNKGNFPGRFSGRQFSNSRSEMNVSTLELGDSALYLCASSFTLDSYTEAFFGQGTRLTVV.

This clone was found once. This rearrangement joins TRBV4-2 to TRBJ2-5, with 12 bases lining up with TRBD2. J lost 5 bases, V lost 0 bases, and 10 bases had no gene match. Germline V CDR1 and CDR2: LGHNA, YNFKEQ. The CDR3 consists of 18 residues. As DNA, the CDR3 is TGTGCCAGCAGCCAAGACTTGGCGACTAGCGGGGGAGGGGAGACCCAGTACTTC. It yields the protein CASSQDLATSGGGETQYF.

The V gene is TRBV5-6, the J gene TRBJ1-5, with 11 bases fitting TRBD1. There are 15 residues in the CDR3. Germline assignment: CDR1 SGHDT and CDR2 YYEEEE. After removal of 4 bases from V and 4 bases from J, the junction contained 4 bases not matched to a gene. This CDR3 reads CASSPGTGGNQPQHF. The DNA of the CDR3 is TGTGCCAGCAGCCCGGGGACAGGGGGGAATCAGCCCCAGCATTTT.

The rearrangement uses TRBV28 and TRBJ1-6; 7 nucleotides agree with TRBD1. V dropped 5 bases and J dropped 5; count of bases not matched to a gene: 9. This CDR3 contains 16 residues. Germline values: CDR1 MDHEN, CDR2 SYDVKM. The CDR3 nucleotides are TGTGCCAGCAGTAGCCCCGGGACAGACGATAATTCACCCCTCCACTTT. Translating gives CASSSPGTDDNSPLHF.

The gene calls are TRBV21-1 and TRBJ2-3; TRBD2 was called by the table and not checked on the DNA. TRBV21-1 is marked as a pseudogene. The CDR3 has 10 residues. DNA of the CDR3: TGTGCCAGCACCAGAGGTACGCAGTATTTT. It yields the protein CASTRGTQYF.